The 32 T cell receptor beta chains in this list originate from one sample, sequenced in a study of T cells in localized non-small cell lung cancer. Libraries were prepared by immunoSEQ multiplex PCR; TCRdb keeps only in-frame clonotypes and omits some of them. This table has about 130,000 clones, more than 70% appearing once. The sample was peripheral blood, taken before any cancer treatment. Receptors originate from a female donor of 60 years or more with stage I lung adenocarcinoma.

The chain combines TRBV18 with TRBJ1-5, with D perhaps TRBD1 (5 bases). From germline, CDR1 is KGHSH and CDR2 LQKENI. The length of the CDR3 is 13 residues. V was trimmed by 2 bases and J by 5 bases, leaving 7 bases between them. CDR3 residues: CASSPSGDQPQHF. The CDR3 region has the DNA TGTGCCAGCTCACCATCGGGGGATCAGCCCCAGCATTTT.

The rearrangement links TRBV7-3 to TRBJ1-6; D ambiguous. The CDR3 has 13 residues. V lost 1 base and J lost 13, with 11 bases in between. The V gene's germline CDR1 is SGHTA and CDR2 FQGTGA. CDR3 amino acids: CASSLMAVKPLHF. CDR3 nucleotides: TGTGCCAGCAGCTTAATGGCCGTAAAGCCCCTCCACTTT. Full variable domain (rest looked up from reference TRBV7-3 and TRBJ1-6): GAGVSQTPSNKVTEKGKYVELRCDPISGHTALYWYRQSLGQGPEFLIYFQGTGAADDSGLPNDRFFAVRPEGSVSTLKIQRTERGDSAVYLCASSLMAVKPLHFGNGTRLTVT.

The chain links TRBV5-3 to TRBJ1-5; 7 bases line up with TRBD1. TRBV5-3 counts as an open reading frame of uncertain function. Trimming cost V 6 bases and J 6 bases; bases outside gene matches: 9. The CDR3 is made up of 14 amino acids. CDR3 loop: CARMSDRVFQPQHF. The CDR3 nucleotides are TGTGCCAGAATGTCTGACAGGGTGTTTCAGCCCCAGCATTTT.

The chain has TRBV29-1 and TRBJ2-4, with 8 bases that match TRBD1. This CDR3 has 13 residues. Germline assignment: CDR1 SQVTM and CDR2 ANQGSEA. V shed 6 bases, J shed 2 bases, and the junction held 3 bases outside the gene matches. Here the CDR3 DNA reads TGCAGCGTGCGGACAGGGACCAAAAACATTCAGTACTTC. Translation: CSVRTGTKNIQYF. Variable domain in full (rest from reference TRBV29-1 and TRBJ2-4): SAVISQKPSRDICQRGTSLTIQCQVDSQVTMMFWYRQQPGQSLTLIATANQGSEATYESGFVIDKFPISRPNLTFSTLTVSNMSPEDSSIYLCSVRTGTKNIQYFGAGTRLSVL.

J is TRBJ2-1 and V is TRBV4-2; 10 nucleotides line up with TRBD2. The junction had 5 bases not matched to a gene; V was cut back by 2 bases and J by 4 bases. Germline V gene data show CDR1 as LGHNA and CDR2 as YNFKEQ. This CDR3 contains 16 residues. This CDR3 reads CASSQRTSGGYNEQFF. The CDR3 DNA reads TGTGCCAGCAGCCAAAGGACTAGCGGAGGATACAATGAGCAGTTCTTC.

The chain carries TRBV9 and TRBJ1-2, with 9 bases that match TRBD1. Germline-derived CDR1 and CDR2 are SGDLS and YYNGEE. The CDR3 length is 14 residues. V trimming: 4 bases; J trimming: 8 bases; junction bases outside the gene matches: 9. Here the CDR3 DNA reads TGTGCCAGCAGCCTCCGAAGGACAGGGGAGGGCTACACCTTC. It translates to CASSLRRTGEGYTF.

The rearrangement joins TRBV2 to TRBJ2-2, with TRBD2 identical over 8 bases. The V segment lost 8 bases and the J segment 6 bases; nucleotides outside the gene matches: 8. CDR1 SNHLY and CDR2 FYNNEI come from the germline V gene. The CDR3 sequence is 14 residues long. For the CDR3, the DNA is TGTGCCAGCCGTTTTATAGCGGGATCCGGGGAGCTGTTTTTT. This gives the protein CASRFIAGSGELFF. Full variable domain (missing parts from reference TRBV2 and TRBJ2-2): EPEVTQTPSHQVTQMGQEVILRCVPISNHLYFYWYRQILGQKVEFLVSFYNNEISEKSEIFDDQFSVERPDGSNFTLKIRSTKLEDSAMYFCASRFIAGSGELFFGEGSRLTVL.

The gene calls are TRBV19 and TRBJ2-5, with 8 bases matching TRBD1. V shed 8 bases, J shed 5 bases, and the junction held 10 bases outside the gene matches. This CDR3 region has 14 residues. The germline gives CDR1 LNHDA, CDR2 SQIVND (reference sequence). CDR3: CASGRAGGWETQYF. The CDR3 DNA sequence: TGTGCCAGTGGCCGGGCAGGGGGCTGGGAGACCCAGTACTTC.

The chain is built from TRBV6-5 and TRBJ2-2; possibly TRBD2 for D (7 bases). The CDR3 contains 13 residues. Trimming removed 11 bases from V and 7 bases from J, with 17 bases in between. The germline V gene encodes CDR1 MNHEY and CDR2 SVGAGI. The CDR3, as DNA: TGTGCCGAGGGGGAGGGGTTTGGCGGGGAGCTGTTTTTT. Its protein is CAEGEGFGGELFF.

The gene calls are TRBV7-9 and TRBJ1-2; 7 nucleotides line up with TRBD1. Germline V CDR1 and CDR2: SEHNR, FQNEAQ (reference sequence). Trimming took 6 bases from V and 5 from J; bases not matched to a gene: 6. The CDR3 loop spans 13 amino acids. The CDR3 DNA reads as TGTGCCAGCAGGGACTTGACAGGGTATGGCTACACCTTC. Translated: CASRDLTGYGYTF.

The J gene is TRBJ1-1, the V gene TRBV6-6; 7 bases map to TRBD1. This CDR3 is built from 14 residues. The ends lost 5 bases at V and 0 bases at J; junction bases unmatched: 3. CDR1 MNHNY and CDR2 SVGAGI come from the germline V gene (reference sequence). The CDR3 DNA reads as TGTGCCAGCAGTACCACAGGGGTGAACACTGAAGCTTTCTTT. Amino acid sequence: CASSTTGVNTEAFF.

The chain carries TRBV11-2 and TRBJ2-7; D is undetermined. Germline V gene sequence: CDR1 SGHAT, CDR2 FQNNGV. V was shortened by 5 bases and J by 0 bases, with 8 bases between the two germline ends. This CDR3 comprises 13 residues. CDR3 coding DNA: TGTGCCAGCAGCATAGGTATCTCCTACGAGCAGTACTTC. It yields the protein CASSIGISYEQYF.

The chain combines TRBV5-1 with TRBJ2-7; TRBD1 matches 10 bases. Germline values: CDR1 SGHRS, CDR2 YFSETQ. The CDR3 extends over 12 amino acids. Germline trimming cut 10 bases from V and 4 bases from J; bases unmatched to any gene: 5. CDR3 DNA sequence: TGCGCCTCCGGGACAGGGGCATACGAGCAGTACTTC. Amino acids: CASGTGAYEQYF.

About this clone itself: The junction differs from germline at one of its ends, possibly a read error. The V and J genes are TRBV7-7 and TRBJ2-1; tentatively, D is TRBD1 (6 bases). The CDR3 length is 15 residues. Germline V gives CDR1 SSHAT, CDR2 FNYEAQ (reference sequence). CDR3 nucleotide sequence: TGTGCTAGCAGCTTAGTGGCAGGGGTCTTGAATGAGCAGTTCTTC. As protein: CASSLVAGVLNEQFF.

The V gene is TRBV5-1, the J gene TRBJ2-5; perhaps D is TRBD1 or TRBD2 (5 bases each). CDR3 length equals 11 residues. The germline V gene encodes CDR1 SGHRS and CDR2 YFSETQ. V lost 3 bases to trimming and J lost 5 bases, with 5 bases between them. CDR3 in amino acids: CASSWGETQYF. The DNA of the CDR3 is TGCGCCAGCAGCTGGGGGGAGACCCAGTACTTC. The full variable domain, with the rest looked up from reference TRBV5-1 and TRBJ2-5, is KAGVTQTPRYLIKTRGQQVTLSCSPISGHRSVSWYQQTPGQGLQFLFEYFSETQRNKGNFPGRFSGRQFSNSRSEMNVSTLELGDSALYLCASSWGETQYFGPGTRLLVL.

The CDR3 DNA reads TGTGCCAGCAGACTAGCGGCCCCAGATACGCAGTATTTT. It yields the protein CASRLAAPDTQYF. The rearrangement uses TRBV6-5 and TRBJ2-3; 8 positions agree with TRBD2. CDR3 length: 13 residues. The V gene's germline CDR1 is MNHEY and CDR2 SVGAGI. Trimming removed 6 bases from V and 4 bases from J; junction bases left unmatched: 3.

This chain connects TRBV27 to TRBJ2-7; 8 nucleotides align to TRBD1. Germline V lookup: CDR1 MNHEY, CDR2 SMNVEV (reference sequence). The CDR3 consists of 14 residues. Trimming took 7 bases from V and 3 from J; bases not matched to a gene: 8. DNA for the CDR3: TGTGCCAGCAAGTTGGCAGGGGGCTTCTACGAGCAGTACTTC. Residues: CASKLAGGFYEQYF.

The V call is TRBV7-3, the J call TRBJ2-7; 7 bases agree with TRBD2. The CDR3 runs to 14 residues. Germline V gene sequence: CDR1 SGHTA, CDR2 FQGTGA. The junction had 6 bases not matched to a gene; V was cut back by 2 bases and J by 5 bases. The CDR3 sequence is CASSLGGGDDEQYF. CDR3 nucleotide sequence: TGTGCCAGCAGCTTAGGCGGGGGAGATGACGAGCAGTACTTC.

This rearrangement joins TRBV6-1 to TRBJ1-4; tentatively, D is TRBD1 (6 bases). CDR3 size: 15 residues. Trimming removed 4 bases at V and 4 bases at J, with 13 bases between. The germline CDR1 and CDR2 sequences are MNHNS and SASEGT. The CDR3 is CASSGRQAINEKLFF. CDR3 bases: TGTGCCAGCAGTGGCCGACAGGCAATTAATGAAAAACTGTTTTTT.

V and J are TRBV7-3 and TRBJ2-7, with a tentative D call TRBD2 (6 bases). Trimming left V 1 base short and J 3 bases short, with 10 bases between. Looked up from germline, CDR1 is SGHTA and CDR2 is FQGTGA. This CDR3 has 14 amino acids. The CDR3 reads CASSLRVGGYEQYF. The CDR3 nucleotides are TGTGCCAGCAGCTTAAGGGTCGGGGGCTACGAGCAGTACTTC.

The J gene is TRBJ2-7, the V gene TRBV9, with D perhaps TRBD1 (5 bases). The CDR3 covers 13 residues. Germline V gene sequence: CDR1 SGDLS, CDR2 YYNGEE. With 4 bases removed from V and 0 bases from J, the gap between germline ends came to 8 bases. CDR3 DNA: TGTGCCAGCAGCTTAGACAGCTCCTACGAGCAGTACTTC. Translating it yields CASSLDSSYEQYF.

The chain carries TRBV7-9 and TRBJ2-1; 10 bases are shared with TRBD2. Germline V lookup: CDR1 SEHNR, CDR2 FQNEAQ (reference sequence). The V gene end was trimmed by 7 bases and the J gene end by 8 bases; junction bases not matched to a gene: 14. The CDR3 has 16 residues. The CDR3 nucleotides read TGTGCCAGCACTGAGCCCGCTAGCGGGAGACCTGATGAGCAGTTCTTC. Translation: CASTEPASGRPDEQFF.

The chain carries TRBV6-1 and TRBJ1-5; possibly TRBD1 for D (5 bases). The V end was cut by 3 bases, the J end by 9 bases, with 12 bases between. This CDR3 has 13 residues. The germline gives CDR1 MNHNS, CDR2 SASEGT. CDR3 loop: CASSDWERGPQHF. The CDR3, as DNA: TGTGCCAGCAGTGATTGGGAAAGGGGGCCCCAGCATTTT.

The V call is TRBV28, the J call TRBJ1-2, with D perhaps matching TRBD1 (6 bases). CDR1 and CDR2 from the germline V gene are MDHEN and SYDVKM. The CDR3 spans 12 residues. The germline V and J ends were trimmed by 6 bases and 8 bases, with 13 bases remaining between them. The CDR3: CASSQGTLGYTF. CDR3 in DNA: TGTGCCAGCAGCCAGGGGACGTTGGGCTACACCTTC.

The chain uses TRBV7-9 and TRBJ2-1; D is ambiguous. Germline CDR1 and CDR2: SEHNR and FQNEAQ (reference sequence). With 4 bases removed from V and 8 bases from J, the gap between germline ends came to 12 bases. The CDR3 totals 13 residues. CDR3 nucleotide sequence: TGTGCCAGCAGCTCACCGTTTGGCGATGAGCAGTTCTTC. Its protein product is CASSSPFGDEQFF.

V and J are TRBV7-2 and TRBJ2-7, with 9 bases lining up with TRBD2. Germline V gives CDR1 SGHTA, CDR2 FQGNSA. CDR3 length: 14 residues. J lost 1 base, V lost 7 bases, and 5 bases had no gene match. In nucleotides, the CDR3 is TGTGCCAGCACCCCGGGACTAGCTTCCTACGAGCAGTACTTC. It yields the protein CASTPGLASYEQYF.

The chain recombines TRBV5-1 with TRBJ1-4; possibly TRBD1 for D (5 bases). V lost 0 bases to trimming and J lost 12 bases, with 9 bases between them. This CDR3 region has 12 residues. Germline lookup yields CDR1 SGHRS and CDR2 YFSETQ. CDR3 sequence: CASSLGQGELFF. The CDR3 nucleotides read TGCGCCAGCAGCTTGGGGCAAGGGGAACTGTTTTTT.

The chain combines TRBV10-2 with TRBJ2-1; D is possibly TRBD1 (5 bases). Trimming took off 5 bases at V and 10 bases at J, with 21 bases between the two ends. Germline-derived CDR1 and CDR2 are WSHSY and SAAADI. CDR3 length: 15 residues. CDR3 bases: TGCGCCAGCAGTCTGGTCAGGGCAGCCCTGGTGGAGCAGTTCTTC. Translated, it gives CASSLVRAALVEQFF.

The chain combines TRBV5-1 with TRBJ2-5, with 9 bases aligning to TRBD1. The CDR3 spans 15 residues. V trimming: 4 bases; J trimming: 5 bases; junction bases outside the gene matches: 9. Germline V gene lookup returns CDR1 SGHRS and CDR2 YFSETQ. The CDR3 sequence: CASSAKTGGWETQYF. The CDR3 DNA sequence: TGCGCCAGCAGCGCTAAAACAGGGGGCTGGGAGACCCAGTACTTC. The entire variable domain, with the rest obtained from reference TRBV5-1 and TRBJ2-5, is as follows: KAGVTQTPRYLIKTRGQQVTLSCSPISGHRSVSWYQQTPGQGLQFLFEYFSETQRNKGNFPGRFSGRQFSNSRSEMNVSTLELGDSALYLCASSAKTGGWETQYFGPGTRLLVL.

The CDR3 DNA follows: TGTGCCAGTAGTATTGGACTAGCGGGAGGGGAGACCCAGTACTTC. It yields the protein CASSIGLAGGETQYF. The V call is TRBV19, the J call TRBJ2-5; 15 nucleotides line up with TRBD2. The J segment lost 5 bases and the V segment lost 3 bases, leaving 1 base of the junction unmatched. Per germline, CDR1 LNHDA and CDR2 SQIVND (reference sequence). The CDR3 contains 15 residues.

This clone was found once. The genes are TRBV6-5 and TRBJ2-5; D gene uncertain. This CDR3 has 11 residues. CDR1 is MNHEY and CDR2 is SVGAGI in the germline V gene. V dropped 6 bases and J dropped 2 bases, with 4 bases sitting between them. CDR3 nucleotide sequence: TGTGCCAGCAGACGGCAAGAGACCCAGTACTTC. Protein sequence: CASRRQETQYF.

The genes are TRBV9 and TRBJ2-7; TRBD1 matches at 7 bases. The CDR3 spans 14 residues. Germline CDR1 is SGDLS and CDR2 is YYNGEE. J gave up 1 base and V 4 bases, and 5 bases lay outside the gene matches. The CDR3 region is CASSPTGASYEQYF. The CDR3 DNA reads TGTGCCAGCAGCCCAACAGGGGCATCCTACGAGCAGTACTTC.